A selection of T cell receptor beta chains follows, all from one sample in a study of T cells in Graves' hyperthyroidism and ophthalmopathy. Each CDR3 protein gets one entry after TCRdb re-called the multiplex PCR reads with MiXCR. Of almost 500,000 distinct CDR3 sequences listed, roughly 22% are singletons. Sequences were obtained from blood. The origin of the receptors is a woman aged 70 to 79 with Graves' ophthalmopathy. Each CDR3 is given with its conserved first and last residue. Each record gives: V gene, D gene, clone size, J gene, CDR3 protein, CDR3 DNA. D genes are given only for firm matches. Not all rows give a size; the values are once, few, many and, for expanded clones, a class.

>TRBV7-2|-|few|TRBJ1-5
CASSSQRYQPQHF
TGTGCCAGCAGCTCCCAGAGGTATCAGCCCCAGCATTTT
>TRBV5-1|-|-|TRBJ2-4
CASSDPRGSNIQYF
TGCGCCAGCAGCGACCCCAGGGGTTCGAACATTCAGTACTTC
>TRBV20-1|TRBD1|few|TRBJ1-3
CSAYPGTGTSGNTIYF
TGCAGTGCTTACCCCGGGACAGGGACCTCTGGAAACACCATATATTTT
>TRBV29-1|-|-|TRBJ1-1
CSVVLSEGTEAFF
TGCAGCGTTGTATTGAGTGAGGGCACTGAAGCTTTCTTT
>TRBV5-1|TRBD1|-|TRBJ1-2
CASGDRGPPNYGYTF
TGCGCCAGCGGCGACAGGGGGCCTCCCAACTATGGCTACACCTTC
>TRBV27|TRBD2|-|TRBJ2-1
CASSSLAGSQFF
TGTGCCAGCAGTTCACTAGCGGGAAGTCAGTTCTTC
>TRBV7-2|TRBD1|-|TRBJ2-1
CASTTGGNEQFF
TGTGCCAGCACAACAGGGGGAAATGAGCAGTTCTTC
>TRBV28|TRBD1|many|TRBJ2-7
CASSLSAGGVHEQYF
TGTGCCAGCAGTTTATCGGCAGGGGGCGTCCACGAGCAGTACTTC
>TRBV28|-|-|TRBJ1-1
CASSTDGLGNTEAFF
TGTGCCAGCAGCACTGATGGGTTAGGGAACACTGAAGCTTTCTTT
>TRBV20-1|TRBD2|few|TRBJ2-7
CSAITSGRRDEQYF
TGCAGTGCAATTACTAGCGGGAGACGGGACGAGCAGTACTTC
>TRBV20-1|-|few|TRBJ1-2
CSARALYGYTF
TGCAGTGCTAGAGCCCTATATGGCTACACCTTC
>TRBV3-1|-|-|TRBJ1-1
CASSQAWDTEAFF
TGTGCCAGCAGCCAAGCATGGGATACTGAAGCTTTCTTT
>TRBV28|-|-|TRBJ2-3
CTSSLLVGTLTQYF
TGTACCAGCAGTTTGCTGGTTGGGACTCTAACGCAGTATTTT
>TRBV28|-|-|TRBJ1-1
CASSLWGRNTEAFF
TGTGCCAGCAGTTTATGGGGGCGGAACACTGAAGCTTTCTTT
>TRBV20-1|TRBD2|-|TRBJ2-7
CSASLAGSSYEQYF
TGCAGTGCTAGCCTAGCGGGGAGCTCCTACGAGCAGTACTTC
>TRBV3-1|TRBD2|-|TRBJ2-7
CASSQDWTSGVYEQYF
TGTGCCAGCAGCCAAGATTGGACTAGCGGGGTCTACGAGCAGTACTTC
>TRBV18|TRBD1|-|TRBJ1-1
CASSGGQGNTGAFF
TGTGCCAGCTCAGGGGGACAGGGGAACACTGGAGCTTTCTTT
>TRBV12-3/TRBV12-4|TRBD2|-|TRBJ2-1
CASSQGTSGSSYNEQFF
TGTGCCAGCAGTCAGGGGACTAGCGGGAGCTCATACAATGAGCAGTTCTTC
>TRBV7-2|-|many|TRBJ1-2
CASSLALGRGGYTF
TGTGCCAGCAGCTTAGCGCTAGGGCGAGGAGGCTACACCTTC
>TRBV30|-|-|TRBJ1-2
CAWRGRSANYGYTF
TGTGCCTGGAGGGGCCGGAGTGCTAACTATGGCTACACCTTC
>TRBV30|TRBD1|few|TRBJ2-5
CAWSVTGGAGETQYF
TGTGCCTGGAGTGTAACAGGGGGCGCGGGAGAGACCCAGTACTTC
>TRBV2|TRBD2|many|TRBJ2-1
CASSGLSGRARREQFF
TGTGCCAGCAGTGGCCTTAGCGGGAGGGCCAGGAGGGAGCAGTTCTTC
>TRBV20-1|TRBD1|-|TRBJ1-2
CSARPPGTGYGYTF
TGCAGTGCTAGACCGCCCGGGACAGGCTATGGCTACACCTTC
>TRBV9|TRBD1|few|TRBJ1-5
CASSRTGVNQPQHF
TGTGCCAGCAGCCGGACAGGGGTCAATCAGCCCCAGCATTTT
>TRBV11-2|-|few|TRBJ2-7
CASSPIHSEDAYEQYF
TGTGCCAGCAGCCCAATCCACAGCGAGGATGCCTACGAGCAGTACTTC
>TRBV27|-|many|TRBJ2-1
CASRGQGLFNEQFF
TGTGCCAGCAGGGGTCAGGGCCTCTTCAATGAGCAGTTCTTC
>TRBV29-1|TRBD2|few|TRBJ2-2
CSVVGLAGVNGELFF
TGCAGCGTGGTAGGACTAGCGGGAGTAAACGGGGAGCTGTTTTTT
>TRBV15|-|-|TRBJ1-5
CATSRDRTDPQHF
TGTGCCACCAGCAGAGACCGGACAGACCCCCAGCATTTT
>TRBV10-1|TRBD1|-|TRBJ2-1
CASARDRYYNEQFF
TGCGCCAGTGCGAGGGACAGGTACTACAATGAGCAGTTCTTC
>TRBV5-1|TRBD2|-|TRBJ2-3
CASSLILGTNTDTQYF
TGCGCCAGCAGCTTGATTTTGGGGACTAACACAGATACGCAGTATTTT
>TRBV20-1|TRBD2|-|TRBJ2-7
CSASGASGRVALEQYF
TGCAGTGCTAGTGGTGCTAGCGGGAGGGTTGCCTTAGAGCAGTACTTC
>TRBV15|-|few|TRBJ1-2
CATSRTSGNHYYGYTF
TGTGCCACCAGCAGAACCTCAGGAAATCATTACTATGGCTACACCTTC
>TRBV6-6|-|-|TRBJ2-4
CASSYSAGRNIQYF
TGTGCCAGCAGTTACTCTGCCGGACGAAACATTCAGTACTTC
>TRBV7-3|TRBD2|many|TRBJ2-1
CASSLAGGPNNEQFF
TGTGCCAGCAGCTTGGCGGGAGGGCCTAACAATGAGCAGTTCTTC
>TRBV12-3/TRBV12-4|-|-|TRBJ1-1
CASSLAVGSEAFF
TGTGCCAGCAGTTTAGCGGTGGGCTCTGAAGCTTTCTTT
>TRBV28|-|many|TRBJ2-5
CASSLIWGYGETQYF
TGTGCCAGCAGTTTAATTTGGGGGTACGGCGAGACCCAGTACTTC
>TRBV6-1|TRBD2|-|TRBJ2-3
CASSGTSGGADTQYF
TGTGCCAGCAGTGGGACTAGCGGGGGGGCAGATACGCAGTATTTT
>TRBV30|-|-|TRBJ2-1
CAWGGLNNEQFF
TGTGCCTGGGGGGGACTCAACAATGAGCAGTTCTTC
>TRBV5-6|-|-|TRBJ1-2
CASSLGQAYYGYTF
TGTGCCAGCAGCTTGGGACAGGCATACTATGGCTACACCTTC
>TRBV20-1|TRBD2|few|TRBJ2-1
CSATGLAGRDEQFF
TGCAGTGCTACCGGACTAGCGGGTCGGGATGAGCAGTTCTTC
>TRBV10-3|TRBD1|few|TRBJ1-2
CAISSTGDMSYGYTF
TGTGCCATCAGCAGTACAGGGGATATGTCGTATGGCTACACCTTC
>TRBV7-2|TRBD1|few|TRBJ1-5
CASSPQGALPRPQHF
TGTGCCAGCAGCCCACAGGGGGCCCTACCCAGGCCCCAGCATTTT
>TRBV11-3|-|few|TRBJ2-2
CASSLRSGTGELFF
TGTGCCAGCAGCTTACGCTCTGGAACCGGGGAGCTGTTTTTT
>TRBV20-1|-|-|TRBJ2-7
CSAIRGLDEQYF
TGCAGTGCGATCAGGGGCCTAGACGAGCAGTACTTC
>TRBV28|-|few|TRBJ2-5
CASREQEETQYF
TGTGCCAGCAGAGAACAGGAAGAGACCCAGTACTTC
>TRBV5-4|TRBD2|few|TRBJ2-3
CASSRGTSGSGTDTQYF
TGTGCCAGCAGCCGAGGGACTAGCGGGAGTGGCACAGATACGCAGTATTTT
>TRBV27|-|many|TRBJ2-7
CASTSTGGTSYEQYF
TGTGCCAGCACCTCGACAGGAGGGACCTCCTACGAGCAGTACTTC
>TRBV6-2/TRBV6-3|TRBD1|-|TRBJ1-1
CASSFDRGHLSAEASF
TGTGCCAGCAGTTTTGACAGGGGGCATTTAAGCGCTGAAGCTTCCTTT
>TRBV7-7|-|-|TRBJ2-1
CASSLGHGNTYNEQFF
TGTGCTAGCAGCTTAGGGCACGGGAACACCTACAATGAGCAGTTCTTC
>TRBV2|TRBD2|many|TRBJ2-7
CASSEPAGLHYEQYF
TGTGCCAGCAGTGAGCCAGCGGGGCTCCACTACGAGCAGTACTTC